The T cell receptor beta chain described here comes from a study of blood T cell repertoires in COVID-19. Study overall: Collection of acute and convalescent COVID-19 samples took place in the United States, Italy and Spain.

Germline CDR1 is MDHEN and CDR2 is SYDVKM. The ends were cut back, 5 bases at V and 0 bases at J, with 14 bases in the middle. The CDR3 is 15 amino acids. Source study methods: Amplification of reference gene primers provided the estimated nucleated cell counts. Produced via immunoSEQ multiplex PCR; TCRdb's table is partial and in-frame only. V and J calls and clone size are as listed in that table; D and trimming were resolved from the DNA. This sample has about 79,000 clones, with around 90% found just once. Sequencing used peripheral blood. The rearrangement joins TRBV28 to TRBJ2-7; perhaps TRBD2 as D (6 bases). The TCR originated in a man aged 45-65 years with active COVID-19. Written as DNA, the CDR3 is TGTGCCAGCAGTCGCTTGGGTAGCGGCTCCTACGAGCAGTACTTC. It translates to CASSRLGSGSYEQYF. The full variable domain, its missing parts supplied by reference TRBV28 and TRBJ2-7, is DVKVTQSSRYLVKRTGEKVFLECVQDMDHENMFWYRQDPGLGLRLIYFSYDVKMKEKGDIPEGYSVSREKKERFSLILESASTNQTSMYLCASSRLGSGSYEQYFGPGTRLTVT.